Below, 14 T cell receptor beta chains from the same sample are listed, as sequenced in a study of spatial heterogeneity in lung cancer. General observations from the study: The study found that expanded intratumoral alpha and beta TCR counts tracked tumor mutation counts.

TCRdb ran MiXCR on the 5' RACE reads and lists one entry per CDR3 protein. The repertoire includes about 20,000 distinct CDR3 sequences, around 8.1% of them detected once, and 23% sits in the top ten. Their antigen targets remain unknown. Time point: sample taken at primary tumor resection. Sequenced material: lung tumor tissue, taken at surgery. All receptors derive from a male donor with early-stage non-small cell lung cancer.

This clonotype occurred a few times. The chain uses TRBV29-1 and TRBJ2-4; possibly TRBD1 for D (5 bases). The V and J ends lost 4 bases and 11 bases respectively, with 18 bases between them. This CDR3 is 13 amino acids long. Germline V gene lookup returns CDR1 SQVTM and CDR2 ANQGSEA. The CDR3 nucleotides are TGCAGCGTTGTCGGCCTAGGGGCAATCCTTCAGTACTTC. Translation: CSVVGLGAILQYF.

This clonotype was counted many times. V and J are TRBV5-8 and TRBJ1-2; D might be TRBD1 (6 bases). Germline lookup yields CDR1 SGHTS and CDR2 YDEGEE. Trimming left V 1 base short and J 5 bases short, with 12 bases between. This CDR3 region has 14 residues. CDR3 DNA: TGTGCCAGCAGCTTGCTGGGGCAGGGGTATGGCTACACCTTC. It encodes CASSLLGQGYGYTF. Filled out from reference TRBV5-8 and TRBJ1-2, the complete variable domain reads EAGVTQSPTHLIKTRGQQATLRCSPISGHTSVYWYQQALGLGLQFLLWYDEGEERNRGNFPPRFSGRQFPNYSSELNVNALELEDSALYLCASSLLGQGYGYTFGSGTRLTVV.

The chain combines TRBV7-9 with TRBJ2-7; D is uncertain. V was pared by 4 bases and J by 2 bases, with 15 bases between. This CDR3 is 15 amino acids long. The germline gives CDR1 SEHNR, CDR2 FQNEAQ (reference sequence). CDR3 bases: TGTGCCAGCAGCTCCTACGTCGACGGAGCCTACGAGCAGTACTTC. It specifies CASSSYVDGAYEQYF.

The chain uses TRBV7-2 and TRBJ2-5; 8 nucleotides align to TRBD2. The CDR3 spans 15 residues. CDR1 and CDR2 from the germline V gene are SGHTA and FQGNSA. The ends lost 2 bases at V and 2 bases at J; junction bases unmatched: 4. Here the CDR3 reads CASSLYGGGQETQYF. The CDR3 bases are TGTGCCAGCAGCTTATATGGCGGGGGGCAAGAGACCCAGTACTTC.

This clonotype was recorded a few times. The chain joins TRBV20-1 to TRBJ2-7; 8 nucleotides line up with TRBD2. The CDR3 has 15 residues. Germline V gene sequence: CDR1 DFQATT, CDR2 SNEGSKA (reference sequence). V dropped 5 bases and J dropped 4; count of bases not matched to a gene: 13. The CDR3 loop reads CSAARRGGTKYEQYF. CDR3 nucleotides: TGCAGTGCTGCCCGACGCGGGGGGACTAAGTACGAGCAGTACTTC.

The sample holds many counts of this clonotype. V gene TRBV2 combines with J gene TRBJ1-2, with TRBD1 as a possible D gene (5 bases). The germline V gene encodes CDR1 SNHLY and CDR2 FYNNEI. Deletions cut 6 bases from V and 5 bases from J, with 22 bases between. There are 16 residues in the CDR3. The CDR3 sequence: CASSLGQVGRGYGYTF. The CDR3 DNA follows: TGTGCCAGCAGCCTAGGGCAAGTGGGACGGGGATATGGCTACACCTTC.

This clonotype was observed at least ten times. The chain is built from TRBV20-1 and TRBJ1-3; 7 bases align to TRBD1. J lost 4 bases, V lost 6 bases, and 15 bases had no gene match. The germline V gene has CDR1 DFQATT and CDR2 SNEGSKA (reference sequence). The CDR3 sequence is 16 residues long. CDR3 DNA: TGCAGTGCAAACCGGGACAGCTCCCCTCGCGGAAACACCATATATTTT. Its translation is CSANRDSSPRGNTIYF.

V usage is TRBV11-3 and J usage is TRBJ2-3; D may correspond to TRBD1 or TRBD2 (6 bases each). The CDR3 covers 16 residues. Germline V gene data show CDR1 as SGHNT and CDR2 as YENEEA. Trimming left V 3 bases short and J 1 base short, with 14 bases between. This chain's CDR3 is CASSLGGRRGTDTQYF. The CDR3, as DNA: TGTGCCAGCAGCTTGGGGGGCCGGAGGGGCACAGATACGCAGTATTTT.

This clonotype was recorded many times. V and J are TRBV28 and TRBJ2-1; 12 bases fit TRBD2. Per the germline V gene, CDR1 is MDHEN and CDR2 is SYDVKM. The CDR3 sequence is 15 residues long. J lost 7 bases, V lost 7 bases, and 8 bases had no gene match. The DNA of the CDR3 is TGTGCCAGCACCACCACTAGCGGGGGGAGGAATGAGCAGTTCTTC. It is translated as CASTTTSGGRNEQFF.

This clonotype was seen at least ten times. The chain couples TRBV7-8 to TRBJ2-7, with D uncertain. V gave up 1 base and J gave up 2 bases, with 9 bases separating them. The CDR3 extends over 14 amino acids. Germline loops: CDR1 SGHVS, CDR2 FQNEAQ. The chain's CDR3 is CASSLETVAYEQYF. CDR3 nucleotide sequence: TGTGCCAGCAGCTTAGAAACAGTAGCCTACGAGCAGTACTTC.

This clonotype was seen ten or more times. J is TRBJ2-2 and V is TRBV24-1; no clear D gene. The V gene's germline CDR1 is KGHDR and CDR2 SFDVKD. CDR3 length equals 15 residues. V lost 1 base to trimming and J lost 3 bases, with 8 bases between them. The CDR3 region has the DNA TGTGCCACCAGTGATTTTGGCCGGGACACCGGGGAGCTGTTTTTT. The encoded protein is CATSDFGRDTGELFF.

This clonotype was counted at least ten times. The DNA of the CDR3 is TGCGCCAGCAGCTTCTTGTTGGGCTACGAGCAGTACTTC. As protein: CASSFLLGYEQYF. V gene TRBV5-1 combines with J gene TRBJ2-7; D is uncertain. The germline CDR1 and CDR2 sequences are SGHRS and YFSETQ. V was shortened by 2 bases and J by 3 bases, with 9 bases between the two germline ends. This CDR3 spans 13 amino acids.

This clonotype showed up many times. This chain uses TRBV12-3 or TRBV12-4 with TRBJ1-2; possible D gene TRBD1, 6 bases. The CDR3 loop spans 14 amino acids. Trimming removed 7 bases from V and 1 base from J, with 13 bases in between. The CDR3 spells CASNRDTLNYGYTF. The CDR3 bases are TGTGCCAGCAACCGGGACACACTTAACTATGGCTACACCTTC.

Ten or more counts support this clonotype. The J gene is TRBJ1-6, the V gene TRBV6-2 or TRBV6-3; unclear D gene. The CDR3 runs to 12 residues. The V gene's germline CDR1 is MNHEY and CDR2 SVGEGT. V gave up 8 bases and J gave up 8 bases, with 10 bases separating them. The CDR3 DNA reads TGTGCCAGCTCTAACGGTTATTCACCCCTCCACTTT. Its protein is CASSNGYSPLHF.